A selection of T cell receptor beta chains follows, all from one sample in a study of blood T cell repertoires in COVID-19. The table came from immunoSEQ multiplex PCR; TCRdb's copy has only in-frame clones and leaves some out. In the table there are about 250,000 clones, roughly 87% of which are singletons. Sequencing used peripheral blood. The receptors come from a woman in her thirties or forties who had recovered from COVID-19. The CDR3 runs from the conserved cysteine through the conserved F or W. A D gene is named only where the DNA matches it firmly. Clone size is given for some rows only: seen once, a few or many times, or a class if the clone is expanded.

V	D	J	size	DNA	CDR3
TRBV11-3	.	TRBJ1-6	.	TGTGCCAGCAGCTTAGGGCAGGATGGATCACCCCTCCACTTT	CASSLGQDGSPLHF
TRBV14	TRBD1	TRBJ1-5	once	TGTGCCAGCAGCCAACCAAGACAGGGGGCTTCCAGCAATCAGCCCCAGCATTTT	CASSQPRQGASSNQPQHF
TRBV21-1	.	TRBJ2-7	.	TGTGCCAGCGACAGAAGAGTTATGAGCTACGAGCAGTACTTC	CASDRRVMSYEQYF
TRBV5-5	.	TRBJ1-6	.	TGTGCCAGCAGCTTGTTAGGGGGAGCTCTTAATTCACCCCTCCACTTT	CASSLLGGALNSPLHF
TRBV27	TRBD2	TRBJ2-3	.	TGTGCCAGCAGGCAAGGACTAGTCACAGATACGCAGTATTTT	CASRQGLVTDTQYF
TRBV11-2	.	TRBJ1-1	.	TGTGCCAGCAGCTTAGGGTTGGGGGGATCTGAAGCTTTCTTT	CASSLGLGGSEAFF
TRBV28	TRBD2	TRBJ2-7	.	TGTGCCAGCAGTTCGCCCGGGACTAGCGCATCCTACGAGCAGTACTTC	CASSSPGTSASYEQYF
TRBV5-6	.	TRBJ1-1	once	TGTGCCAGCATCACGAGGGGGTCAATGAACACTGAAGCTTTCTTT	CASITRGSMNTEAFF
TRBV11-3	.	TRBJ2-1	.	TGTGCCAGCAGCCGAGAGCGGGCCTACAATGAGCAGTTCTTC	CASSRERAYNEQFF
TRBV9	.	TRBJ1-6	.	TGTGCCAGCAGCGGACCGACAGAAGGTTCACCCCTCCACTTT	CASSGPTEGSPLHF
TRBV10-3	.	TRBJ2-3	.	TGTGCCATCAGTGAGGAGCGGACAGATACGCAGTATTTT	CAISEERTDTQYF
TRBV14	.	TRBJ1-3	.	TGTGCCAGCAGCCAAGATTTATGGCTTCACTCTGGAAACACCATATATTTT	CASSQDLWLHSGNTIYF
TRBV6-5	TRBD2	TRBJ2-3	once	TGTGCCAGCACGGGGGGGACAGATACGCAGTATTTT	CASTGGTDTQYF
TRBV9	.	TRBJ1-3	.	TGTGCCAGCAGTCGTAGCGGAGTTGGGGACGGAAAACCCTCTGGAAACACCATATATTTT	CASSRSGVGDGKPSGNTIYF
TRBV29-1	TRBD2	TRBJ2-3	.	TGCAGCGATCTGCTCAGCCCACCCGGGGGGGATACAGATACGCAGTATTTT	CSDLLSPPGGDTDTQYF
TRBV7-2	.	TRBJ2-4	.	TGTGCCAGCAGCTTATGGGGGGAAGCGGAAAACATTCAGTACTTC	CASSLWGEAENIQYF
TRBV3-1/TRBV3-2	.	TRBJ2-7	.	TGTGCCAGCAGCCAGGAAGTTTCGTCAGGGACTGGCGAGCAGTACTTC	CASSQEVSSGTGEQYF
TRBV9	TRBD1	TRBJ2-5	.	TGTGCCAGCAGCGTAGGTGGGACAGGGGACGAGACCCAGTACTTC	CASSVGGTGDETQYF
TRBV7-3	.	TRBJ2-1	.	TGTGCCAGCGGAGGGCCCAATGAGCAGTTCTTC	CASGGPNEQFF
TRBV2	TRBD1	TRBJ2-1	.	TGTGCCAGCAGTGACAGGGGGCGAAGGGTCAATGAGCAGTTCTTC	CASSDRGRRVNEQFF
TRBV7-9	.	TRBJ1-2	few	TGTGCCAGCAGCTTAGAAAGCGGCTACACCTTC	CASSLESGYTF
TRBV28	TRBD2	TRBJ2-1	.	TGTGCCAGCAGTTCTGGACTAGCGGGTAACAATGAGCAGTTCTTC	CASSSGLAGNNEQFF
TRBV7-8	.	TRBJ2-1	.	TGTGCCAGCAGCCCCCCTCTTGGAGTCTACAATGAGCAGTTCTTC	CASSPPLGVYNEQFF
TRBV12-3/TRBV12-4	.	TRBJ2-5	once	TGTGCCAGCAGTTTGATCATCGGGGAGACCCAGTACTTC	CASSLIIGETQYF
TRBV30	TRBD2	TRBJ2-3	.	TGTGCCTGGAGTCAACTGAGCGGGAGAAGGACAGATACGCAGTATTTT	CAWSQLSGRRTDTQYF
TRBV27	.	TRBJ2-2	.	TGTGCCAGCAGTTTATTCGGCGGATCCGGGGAGCTGTTTTTT	CASSLFGGSGELFF
TRBV7-3	.	TRBJ2-6	once	TGTGCCAGCAGCCCTACGAGCTCTGGGGCCAACGTCCTGACTTTC	CASSPTSSGANVLTF
TRBV6-2/TRBV6-3	TRBD1	TRBJ2-1	.	TGTGCCAGCAGTTACTCGAAGGGGGCTTCCTTCTACAATGAGCAGTTCTTC	CASSYSKGASFYNEQFF
TRBV7-9	TRBD2	TRBJ2-5	.	TGTGCCAGCAGCTTTCCCCTAGCGGTACCCCAAGAGACCCAGTACTTC	CASSFPLAVPQETQYF
TRBV29-1	TRBD1	TRBJ2-3	.	TGCAGCGTTGCACGAACTCGGACAGGGATAAGGACAGATACGCAGTATTTT	CSVARTRTGIRTDTQYF
TRBV5-1	TRBD1	TRBJ2-5	.	TGCGCCAGCTCTAGGACAGGGGAGGTCCAAGAGACCCAGTACTTC	CASSRTGEVQETQYF
TRBV5-8	TRBD1	TRBJ1-5	.	TGTGCCAGCAGCCCCAGGGGGTACAATCAGCCCCAGCATTTT	CASSPRGYNQPQHF
TRBV3-1/TRBV3-2	TRBD2	TRBJ2-3	.	TGTGCCAGCAGCCAAGATTCGTCTAGCGGGAGAGCATCGACAGATACGCAGTATTTT	CASSQDSSSGRASTDTQYF
TRBV5-6	.	TRBJ1-3	.	TGTGCCAGCAGCTTTTTAACTGTCTCTTCTGGAAACACCATATATTTT	CASSFLTVSSGNTIYF
TRBV24-1	TRBD1	TRBJ2-5	.	TGTGCCACCAGTGAACCAGGGGGCAGGGGCCAAGAGACCCAGTACTTC	CATSEPGGRGQETQYF
TRBV7-3	TRBD1	TRBJ2-7	.	TGTGCCAGCAGCCCGGGACAGGGACTCTACGAGCAGTACTTC	CASSPGQGLYEQYF
TRBV7-9	.	TRBJ2-2	.	TGTGCCAGCAGCCTACAGGGAGACACCGGGGAGCTGTTTTTT	CASSLQGDTGELFF
TRBV5-4	TRBD2	TRBJ2-5	.	TGTGCCAGCAGTCGTAGCGGGAGGCAAGAGACCCAGTACTTC	CASSRSGRQETQYF
TRBV12-3/TRBV12-4	.	TRBJ2-7	few	TGTGCCAGCAGCATGGACAGCTACTACGAGCAGTACTTC	CASSMDSYYEQYF
TRBV11-2	.	TRBJ2-5	.	TGTGCCAGCAGGGGCCCAGGAGAGACCCAGTACTTC	CASRGPGETQYF
TRBV24-1	TRBD2	TRBJ2-1	.	TGTGCCACCAGTGTTACTAGCGGGAGTCGGGAGCAGTTCTTC	CATSVTSGSREQFF
TRBV5-1	.	TRBJ2-7	.	TGCGCCAGCAGCTCCGGACAGACCTACGAGCAGTACTTC	CASSSGQTYEQYF
TRBV6-2/TRBV6-3	TRBD2	TRBJ2-3	.	TGTGCCAGCAGTTACGAAAGGCCTAGCGGCCTTAGGGCAGATACGCAGTATTTT	CASSYERPSGLRADTQYF
TRBV18	.	TRBJ2-5	.	TGTGCCAGCTCACCGCAGGACATACCGTACCAAGAGACCCAGTACTTC	CASSPQDIPYQETQYF
TRBV6-1	.	TRBJ1-5	once	TGTGCCAGCAGTGAACGCAGGGGAAGCAATCAGCCCCAGCATTTT	CASSERRGSNQPQHF
TRBV2	TRBD1	TRBJ2-5	.	TGTGCCAGCCGTGGACAGGGGGCCCCTCGGGAGACCCAGTACTTC	CASRGQGAPRETQYF